The 3 T cell receptor beta chains in this list originate from one sample, sequenced in a study of T cells in Graves' hyperthyroidism and ophthalmopathy. The source material, RNA transcripts, was used to amplify TCR beta CDR3 regions. TCR CDR3 underwent first-round RT-PCR with the HTBI primer set. A single record per CDR3 protein comes from TCRdb applying MiXCR to the multiplex PCR reads. This table has hundreds of thousands of distinct CDR3 sequences, 18% appearing once. Sequenced sample: blood. The origin of the receptors is a woman aged 50 to 60 with Graves' hyperthyroidism that later progressed to Graves' ophthalmopathy.

J is TRBJ1-2 and V is TRBV4-2, with TRBD1 as a possible D gene (5 bases). Deletions cut 1 base from V and 4 bases from J, with 16 bases between. This CDR3 is built from 16 residues. In germline, CDR1 is LGHNA, CDR2 YNFKEQ. The CDR3 nucleotides are TGTGCCAGCAGCCAAGCGCTCAGGGTTTCGGGCTATGGCTACACCTTC. It codes for CASSQALRVSGYGYTF.

This clonotype came up many times. This sequence joins TRBV18 and TRBJ1-1; a possible D gene is TRBD1 (5 bases). The CDR3 has 14 amino acids. Germline V gene data show CDR1 as KGHSH and CDR2 as LQKENI. The germline V and J ends were trimmed by 5 bases and 1 base, with 11 bases remaining between them. In DNA form, the CDR3 reads TGTGCCAGCTCAGAGGGACGGCGGAACACTGAAGCTTTCTTT. It codes for CASSEGRRNTEAFF.

In regard to this clonotype: The junction differs from germline at one of its ends, possibly a read error. V is TRBV6-1 and J is TRBJ2-2, with 9 bases fitting TRBD2. The length of the CDR3 is 15 residues. Germline loops: CDR1 MNHNS, CDR2 SASEGT. The CDR3 nucleotides read TGTGCCAGCGTAGAGCGTGGGGCGCGGGGTAGCGGGGGACTTTTT. It is translated as CASVERGARGSGGLF.